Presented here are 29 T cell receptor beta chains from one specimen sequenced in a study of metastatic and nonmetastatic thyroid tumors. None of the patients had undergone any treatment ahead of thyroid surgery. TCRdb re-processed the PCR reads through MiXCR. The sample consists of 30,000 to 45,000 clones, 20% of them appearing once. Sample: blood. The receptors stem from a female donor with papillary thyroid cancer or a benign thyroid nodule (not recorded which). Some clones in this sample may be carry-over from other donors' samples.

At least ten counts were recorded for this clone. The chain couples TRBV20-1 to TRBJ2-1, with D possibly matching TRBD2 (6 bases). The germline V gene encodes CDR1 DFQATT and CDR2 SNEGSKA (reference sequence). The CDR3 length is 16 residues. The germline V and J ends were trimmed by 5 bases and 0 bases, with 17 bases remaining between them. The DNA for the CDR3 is TGCAGTGCTGAGGGAGCGGGTGCTAGCTCCTACAATGAGCAGTTCTTC. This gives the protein CSAEGAGASSYNEQFF.

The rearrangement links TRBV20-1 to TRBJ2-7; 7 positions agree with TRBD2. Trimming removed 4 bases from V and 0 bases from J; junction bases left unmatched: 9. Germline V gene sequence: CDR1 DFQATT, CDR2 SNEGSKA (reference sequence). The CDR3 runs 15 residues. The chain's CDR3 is CSATGGLVSSYEQYF. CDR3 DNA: TGCAGTGCTACTGGAGGACTAGTGAGCTCCTACGAGCAGTACTTC.

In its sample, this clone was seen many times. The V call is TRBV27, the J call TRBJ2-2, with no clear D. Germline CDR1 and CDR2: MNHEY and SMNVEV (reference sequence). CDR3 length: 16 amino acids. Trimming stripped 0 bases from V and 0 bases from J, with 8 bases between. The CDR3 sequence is CASSLSSHANTGELFF. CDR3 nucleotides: TGTGCCAGCAGTTTATCATCCCACGCGAACACCGGGGAGCTGTTTTTT.

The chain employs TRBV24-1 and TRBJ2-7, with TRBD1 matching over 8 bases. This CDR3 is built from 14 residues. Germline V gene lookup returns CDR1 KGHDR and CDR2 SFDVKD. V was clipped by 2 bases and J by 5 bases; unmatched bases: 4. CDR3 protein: CATSDSAGGDEQYF. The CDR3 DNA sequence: TGTGCCACCAGTGATTCGGCAGGGGGCGACGAGCAGTACTTC.

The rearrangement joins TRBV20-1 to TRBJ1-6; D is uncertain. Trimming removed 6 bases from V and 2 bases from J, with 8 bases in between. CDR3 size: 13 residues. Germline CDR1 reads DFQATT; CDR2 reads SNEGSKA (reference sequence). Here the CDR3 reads CSAIRAYNSPLHF. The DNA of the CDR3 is TGCAGTGCAATACGTGCCTATAATTCACCCCTCCACTTT.

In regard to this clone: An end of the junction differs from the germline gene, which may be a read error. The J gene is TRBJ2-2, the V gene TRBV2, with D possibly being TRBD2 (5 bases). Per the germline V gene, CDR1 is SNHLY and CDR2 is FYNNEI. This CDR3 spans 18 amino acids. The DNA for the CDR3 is TGTGCCAGCAGGCGAGCGGAGTTGGGGAGCGCAAACACCTGGGAGCTGTTTTTT. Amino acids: CASRRAELGSANTWELFF.

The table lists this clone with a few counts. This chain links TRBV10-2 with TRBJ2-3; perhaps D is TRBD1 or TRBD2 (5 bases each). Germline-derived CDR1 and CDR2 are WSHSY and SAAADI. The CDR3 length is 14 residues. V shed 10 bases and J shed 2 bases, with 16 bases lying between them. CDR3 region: CATSSLGPTDTQYF. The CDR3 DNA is TGCGCCACCTCGAGCCTGGGACCCACAGATACGCAGTATTTT.

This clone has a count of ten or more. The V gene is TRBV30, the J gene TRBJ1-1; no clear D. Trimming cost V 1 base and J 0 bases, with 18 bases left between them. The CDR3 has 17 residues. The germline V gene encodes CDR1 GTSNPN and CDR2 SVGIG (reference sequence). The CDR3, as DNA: TGTGCCTGGAGTGACACAAGCCGCTGGGCGATGAACACTGAAGCTTTCTTT. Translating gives CAWSDTSRWAMNTEAFF.

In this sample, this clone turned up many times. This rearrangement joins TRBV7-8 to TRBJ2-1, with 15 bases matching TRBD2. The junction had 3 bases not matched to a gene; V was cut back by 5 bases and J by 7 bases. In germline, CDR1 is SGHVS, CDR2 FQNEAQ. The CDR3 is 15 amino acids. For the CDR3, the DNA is TGTGCCAGCAGCCGGACTAGCGGGAGGGGAAATGAGCAGTTCTTC. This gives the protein CASSRTSGRGNEQFF.

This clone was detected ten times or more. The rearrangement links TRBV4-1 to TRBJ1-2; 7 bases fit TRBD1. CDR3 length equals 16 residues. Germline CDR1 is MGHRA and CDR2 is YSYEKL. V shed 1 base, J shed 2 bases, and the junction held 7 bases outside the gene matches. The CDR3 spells CASSQVGSGGNYGYTF. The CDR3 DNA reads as TGCGCCAGCAGCCAAGTCGGGTCAGGGGGAAACTATGGCTACACCTTC.

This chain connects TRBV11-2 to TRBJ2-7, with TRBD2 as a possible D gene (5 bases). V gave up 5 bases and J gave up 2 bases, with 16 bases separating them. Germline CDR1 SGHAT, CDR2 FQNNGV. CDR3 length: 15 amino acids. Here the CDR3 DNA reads TGTGCCAGCAGCCACCTGCGGGCATACCCCTACGAGCAGTACTTC. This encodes CASSHLRAYPYEQYF. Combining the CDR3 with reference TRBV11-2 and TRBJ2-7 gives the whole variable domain EAGVAQSPRYKIIEKRQSVAFWCNPISGHATLYWYQQILGQGPKLLIQFQNNGVVDDSQLPKDRFSAERLKGVDSTLKIQPAKLEDSAVYLCASSHLRAYPYEQYFGPGTRLTVT.

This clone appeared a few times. The CDR3 bases are TGTGCCAGCAGTGACACAGGGGGATTTTATGGCTACACCTTC. The encoded protein is CASSDTGGFYGYTF. This chain joins TRBV27 and TRBJ1-2, with 8 bases lining up with TRBD1. In germline, CDR1 is MNHEY, CDR2 SMNVEV (reference sequence). The CDR3 length is 14 residues. The V gene end was trimmed by 5 bases and the J gene end by 5 bases; junction bases not matched to a gene: 7.

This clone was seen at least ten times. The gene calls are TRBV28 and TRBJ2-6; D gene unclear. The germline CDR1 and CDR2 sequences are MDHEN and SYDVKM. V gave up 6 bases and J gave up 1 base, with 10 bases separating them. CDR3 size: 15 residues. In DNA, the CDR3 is TGTGCCAGCAGGACCCAATTATCTGGGGCCAACGTCCTGACTTTC. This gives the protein CASRTQLSGANVLTF.

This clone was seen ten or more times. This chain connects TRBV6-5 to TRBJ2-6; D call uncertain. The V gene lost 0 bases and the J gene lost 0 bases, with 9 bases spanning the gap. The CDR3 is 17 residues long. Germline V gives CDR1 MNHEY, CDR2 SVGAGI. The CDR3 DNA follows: TGTGCCAGCAGTTACTCGAGCAGGAACTCTGGGGCCAACGTCCTGACTTTC. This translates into CASSYSSRNSGANVLTF.

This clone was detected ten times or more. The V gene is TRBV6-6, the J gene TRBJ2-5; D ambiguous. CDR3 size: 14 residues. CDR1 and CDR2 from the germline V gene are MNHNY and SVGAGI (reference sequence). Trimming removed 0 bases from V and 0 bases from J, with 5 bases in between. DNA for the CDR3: TGTGCCAGCAGTTACTCTCTTCACCAAGAGACCCAGTACTTC. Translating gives CASSYSLHQETQYF.

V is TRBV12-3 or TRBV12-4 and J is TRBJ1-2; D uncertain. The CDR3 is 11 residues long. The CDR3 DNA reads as TGTGTCAGAGGGAGCGGTGGAGGCTACACCTTC. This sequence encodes CVRGSGGGYTF.

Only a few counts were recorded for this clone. CDR3 region: CATSDPGRAGTDTQYF. In nucleotides, the CDR3 is TGTGCCACCAGCGATCCGGGACGCGCTGGCACAGATACGCAGTATTTT. The J gene is TRBJ2-3, the V gene TRBV24-1; either TRBD1 or TRBD2 may fit D (5 bases each). Germline CDR1 KGHDR, CDR2 SFDVKD. This CDR3 region has 16 residues. Trimming stripped 7 bases from V and 1 base from J, with 17 bases between.

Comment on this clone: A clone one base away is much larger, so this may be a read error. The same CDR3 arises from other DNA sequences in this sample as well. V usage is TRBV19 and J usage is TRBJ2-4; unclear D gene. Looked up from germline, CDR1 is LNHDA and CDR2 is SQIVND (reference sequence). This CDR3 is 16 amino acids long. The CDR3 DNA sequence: TGTGCAAGTAGTAAAATTACATTTTTAGCCAAAAACATTCAGTACTTC. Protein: CASSKITFLAKNIQYF.

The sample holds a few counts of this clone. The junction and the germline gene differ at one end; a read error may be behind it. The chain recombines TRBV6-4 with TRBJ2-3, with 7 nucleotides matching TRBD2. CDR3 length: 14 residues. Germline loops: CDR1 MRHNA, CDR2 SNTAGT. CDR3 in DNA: TGTGCCAGCATTGACAGCGGGGGCACAGATACGCAGTATTTT. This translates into CASIDSGGTDTQYF.

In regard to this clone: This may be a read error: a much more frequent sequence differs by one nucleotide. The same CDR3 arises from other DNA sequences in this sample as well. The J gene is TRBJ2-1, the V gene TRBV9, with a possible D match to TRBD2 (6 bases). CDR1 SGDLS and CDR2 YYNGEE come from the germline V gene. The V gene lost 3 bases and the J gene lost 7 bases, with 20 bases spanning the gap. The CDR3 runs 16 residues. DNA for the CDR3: TGTGCCAGCAGCGGGGTTGCGGGGCTGCGTATAAATGAGCAGTTCTTC. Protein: CASSGVAGLRINEQFF. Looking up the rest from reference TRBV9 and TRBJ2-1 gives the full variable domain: DSGVTQTPKHLITATGQRVTLRCSPRSGDLSVYWYQQSLDQGLQFLIQYYNGEERAKGNILERFSAQQFPDLHSELNLSSLELGDSALYFCASSGVAGLRINEQFFGPGTRLTVL.

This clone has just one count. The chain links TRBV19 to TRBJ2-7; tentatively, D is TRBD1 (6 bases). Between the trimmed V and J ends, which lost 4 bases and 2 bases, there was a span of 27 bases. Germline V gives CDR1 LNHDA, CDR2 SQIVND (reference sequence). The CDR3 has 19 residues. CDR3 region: CASSTPVQGFPRNPYEQYF. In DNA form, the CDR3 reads TGTGCCAGTAGTACCCCGGTACAGGGCTTCCCTCGAAACCCCTACGAGCAGTACTTC.

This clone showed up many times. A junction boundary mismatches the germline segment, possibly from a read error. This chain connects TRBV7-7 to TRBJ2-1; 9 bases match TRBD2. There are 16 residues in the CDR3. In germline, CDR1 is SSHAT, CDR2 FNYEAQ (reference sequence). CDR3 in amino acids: CASSLGAGGAYNEQFF. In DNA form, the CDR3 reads TGTGCTAGCAGCTTAGGAGCGGGGGGTGCCTACAATGAGCAGTTCTTC.

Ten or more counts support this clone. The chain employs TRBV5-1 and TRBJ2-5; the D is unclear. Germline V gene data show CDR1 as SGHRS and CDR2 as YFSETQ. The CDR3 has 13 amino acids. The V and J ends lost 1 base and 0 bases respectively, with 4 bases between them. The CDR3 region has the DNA TGCGCCAGCAGCTTGCAGGACCAAGAGACCCAGTACTTC. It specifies CASSLQDQETQYF.

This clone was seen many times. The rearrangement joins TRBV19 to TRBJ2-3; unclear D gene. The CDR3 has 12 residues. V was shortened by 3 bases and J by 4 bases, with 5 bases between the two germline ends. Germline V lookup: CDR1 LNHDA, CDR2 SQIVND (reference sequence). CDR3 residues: CASSMLADTQYF. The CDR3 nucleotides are TGTGCCAGTAGTATGTTAGCAGATACGCAGTATTTT.

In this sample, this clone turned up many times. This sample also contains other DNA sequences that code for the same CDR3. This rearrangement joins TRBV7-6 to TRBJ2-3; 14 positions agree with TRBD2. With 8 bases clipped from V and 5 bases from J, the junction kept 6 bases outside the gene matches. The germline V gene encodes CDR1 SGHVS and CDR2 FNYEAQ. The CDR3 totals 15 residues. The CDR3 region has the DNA TGTGCCAGCGGGGGACTAGCGGGAGTAGTAGATACGCAGTATTTT. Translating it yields CASGGLAGVVDTQYF.

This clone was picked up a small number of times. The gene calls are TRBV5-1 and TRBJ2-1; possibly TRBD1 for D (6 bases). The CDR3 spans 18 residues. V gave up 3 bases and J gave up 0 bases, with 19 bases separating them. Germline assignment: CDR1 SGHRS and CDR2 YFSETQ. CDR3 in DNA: TGCGCCAGCAGCTCACCCGGGACACACGGAAGCTCCTACAATGAGCAGTTCTTC. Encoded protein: CASSSPGTHGSSYNEQFF.

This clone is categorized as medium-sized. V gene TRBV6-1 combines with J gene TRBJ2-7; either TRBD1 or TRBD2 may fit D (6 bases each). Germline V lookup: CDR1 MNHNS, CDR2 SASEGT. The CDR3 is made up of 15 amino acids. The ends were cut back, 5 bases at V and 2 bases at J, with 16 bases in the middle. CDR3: CASSLGGRPAYEQYF. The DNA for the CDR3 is TGTGCCAGCAGTTTAGGGGGGAGGCCCGCCTACGAGCAGTACTTC.

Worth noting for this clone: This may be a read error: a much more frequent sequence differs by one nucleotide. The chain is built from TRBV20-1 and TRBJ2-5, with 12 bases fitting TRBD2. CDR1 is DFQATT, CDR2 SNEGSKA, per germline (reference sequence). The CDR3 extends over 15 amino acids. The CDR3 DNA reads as TGCAGTGCGCTCGGACTAGCGGGACTACAAGATACCCAGTACTTC. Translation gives CSALGLAGLQDTQYF.

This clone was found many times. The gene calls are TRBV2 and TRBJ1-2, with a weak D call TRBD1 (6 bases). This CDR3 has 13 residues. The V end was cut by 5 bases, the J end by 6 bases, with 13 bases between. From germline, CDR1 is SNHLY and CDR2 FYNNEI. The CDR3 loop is CASSPTGGHGYTF. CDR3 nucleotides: TGTGCCAGCAGTCCGACAGGTGGGCATGGCTACACCTTC.